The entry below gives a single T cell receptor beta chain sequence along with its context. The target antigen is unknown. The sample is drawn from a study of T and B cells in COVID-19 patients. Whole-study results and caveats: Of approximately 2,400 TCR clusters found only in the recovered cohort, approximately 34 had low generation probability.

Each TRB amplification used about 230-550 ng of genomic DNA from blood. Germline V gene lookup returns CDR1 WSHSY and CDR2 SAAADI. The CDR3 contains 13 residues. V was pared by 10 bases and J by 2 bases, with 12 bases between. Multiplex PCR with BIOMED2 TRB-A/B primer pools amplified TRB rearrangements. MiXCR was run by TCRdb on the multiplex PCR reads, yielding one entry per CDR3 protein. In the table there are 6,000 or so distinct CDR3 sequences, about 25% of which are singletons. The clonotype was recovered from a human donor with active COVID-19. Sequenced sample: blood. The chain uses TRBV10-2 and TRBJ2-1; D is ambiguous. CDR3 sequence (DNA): TGCGCCACTTCCCTGAGCCCCTACAATGAGCAGTTCTTC. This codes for CATSLSPYNEQFF.